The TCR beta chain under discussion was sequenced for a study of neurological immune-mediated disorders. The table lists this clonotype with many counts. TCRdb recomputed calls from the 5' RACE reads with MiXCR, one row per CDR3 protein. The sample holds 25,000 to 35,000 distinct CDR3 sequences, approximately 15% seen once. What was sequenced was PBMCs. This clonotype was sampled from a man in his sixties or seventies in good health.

CDR3 amino acids: CSARDRGRGQETQYF. CDR3 DNA: TGCAGTGCTAGGGACAGGGGGCGAGGCCAAGAGACCCAGTACTTC. The chain has TRBV20-1 and TRBJ2-5; 11 bases are a match to TRBD1. V lost 3 bases and J lost 1; bases outside the gene matches: 4. Germline V gene lookup returns CDR1 DFQATT and CDR2 SNEGSKA (reference sequence). This CDR3 has 15 amino acids.